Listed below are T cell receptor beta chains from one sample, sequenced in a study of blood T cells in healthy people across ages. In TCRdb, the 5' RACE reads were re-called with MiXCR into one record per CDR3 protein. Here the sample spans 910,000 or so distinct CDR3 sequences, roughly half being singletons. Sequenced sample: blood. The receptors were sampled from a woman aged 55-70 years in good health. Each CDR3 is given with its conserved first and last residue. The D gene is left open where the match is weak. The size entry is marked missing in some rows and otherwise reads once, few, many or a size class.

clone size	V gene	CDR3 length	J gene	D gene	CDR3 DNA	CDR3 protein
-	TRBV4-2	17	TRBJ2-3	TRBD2	TGTGCCAGCAGCCCCTTTGGGACTAGCGGGAGGTCGGATACGCAGTATTTT	CASSPFGTSGRSDTQYF
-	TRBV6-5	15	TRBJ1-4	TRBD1	TGTGCCAGCAGTTTCACCGGGACAGGGAGAGAAAAACTGTTTTTT	CASSFTGTGREKLFF
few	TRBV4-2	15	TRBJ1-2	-	TGTGCCAGCAGCCAAGATCGGGCAGGGGTGTGGGGCTACACCTTC	CASSQDRAGVWGYTF
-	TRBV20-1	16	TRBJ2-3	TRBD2	TGCAGTGCTAGAGATCACCCTAGCGGGGGAACAGATACGCAGTATTTT	CSARDHPSGGTDTQYF
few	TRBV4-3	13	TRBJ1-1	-	TGCGCCAGCAGCTCCATAGGGACAACTGAAGCTTTCTTT	CASSSIGTTEAFF
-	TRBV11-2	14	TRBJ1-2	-	TGTGCCAGCCTCAACGGGGCCACGATGTATGGCTACACCTTC	CASLNGATMYGYTF
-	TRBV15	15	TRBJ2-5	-	TGTGCCACCAGCAGCAGAGATACAGGTGGGGAGACCCAGTACTTC	CATSSRDTGGETQYF
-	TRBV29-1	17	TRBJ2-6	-	TGCAGCGTTGCTGGACAGACTGACCGTTCTGGGGCCAACGTCCTGACTTTC	CSVAGQTDRSGANVLTF
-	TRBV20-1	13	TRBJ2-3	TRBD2	TGCAGTGCTAGCTCCGGCGGGAGGCCTTCGCAGTATTTT	CSASSGGRPSQYF
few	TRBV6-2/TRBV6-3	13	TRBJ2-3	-	TGTGCCAGCATGGGACAACTCACAGATACGCAGTATTTT	CASMGQLTDTQYF
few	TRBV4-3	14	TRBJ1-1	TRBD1	TGCGCCAGCAGCCAAATACAGGGGGCTGGTGAAGCTTTCTTT	CASSQIQGAGEAFF
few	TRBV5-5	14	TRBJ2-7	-	TGTGCCAGCAGCCCCCAACGGGGTCCCCCCGAGCAGTACTTC	CASSPQRGPPEQYF
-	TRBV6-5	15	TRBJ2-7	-	TGTGCCAGCAAGGGGGACTTTACAAGCTCCTACGAGCAGTACTTC	CASKGDFTSSYEQYF
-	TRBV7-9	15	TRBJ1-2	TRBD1	TGTGCCAGCAGCCGCGGGACAGGGGCCAACTATGGCTACACCTTC	CASSRGTGANYGYTF
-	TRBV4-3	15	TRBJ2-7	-	TGCGCCAGCAGCCAAGGTATCTACGGGGGATCCGAGCAGTACTTC	CASSQGIYGGSEQYF
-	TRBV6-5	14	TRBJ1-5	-	TGTGCCAGCACCCGAAACATAGGCAGCCAGCCCCAGCATTTT	CASTRNIGSQPQHF
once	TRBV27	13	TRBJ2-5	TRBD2	TGTGCCAGCAGAGGACTAGATCAAGAGACCCAGTACTTC	CASRGLDQETQYF
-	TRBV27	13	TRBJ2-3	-	TGTGCCAGCAGTTTTAACAACCCGGATACGCAGTATTTT	CASSFNNPDTQYF
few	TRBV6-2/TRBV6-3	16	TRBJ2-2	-	TGTGCCAGCAGTTATAGCCCCCCAGCGAACACCGGGGAGCTGTTTTTT	CASSYSPPANTGELFF
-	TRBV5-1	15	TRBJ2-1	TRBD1	TGCGCCAGCCTGCCAGGGACAGGGCCCTACAATGAGCAGTTCTTC	CASLPGTGPYNEQFF
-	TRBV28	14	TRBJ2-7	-	TGTGCCAGCAGTTTATCCCGGCGTGGGGACGAGCAGTACTTC	CASSLSRRGDEQYF
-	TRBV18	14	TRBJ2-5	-	TGTGCCAGCTCTCTCGGGGACCACCAAGAGACCCAGTACTTC	CASSLGDHQETQYF
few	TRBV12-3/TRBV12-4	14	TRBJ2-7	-	TGTGCCAGCACCAGCGCGCCACGACGGGAGCGGCAGTACTTC	CASTSAPRRERQYF
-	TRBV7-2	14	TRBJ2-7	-	TGTGCCAGCAGCTTAGCAGCTTCCCGGACAGAGCAGTACTTC	CASSLAASRTEQYF
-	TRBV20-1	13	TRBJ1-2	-	TGCAGTGCTATTAGGACGGCCTACTATGGCTACACCTTC	CSAIRTAYYGYTF
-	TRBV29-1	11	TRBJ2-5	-	TGCAGCGTTGAAGATCAAGAGACCCAGTACTTC	CSVEDQETQYF